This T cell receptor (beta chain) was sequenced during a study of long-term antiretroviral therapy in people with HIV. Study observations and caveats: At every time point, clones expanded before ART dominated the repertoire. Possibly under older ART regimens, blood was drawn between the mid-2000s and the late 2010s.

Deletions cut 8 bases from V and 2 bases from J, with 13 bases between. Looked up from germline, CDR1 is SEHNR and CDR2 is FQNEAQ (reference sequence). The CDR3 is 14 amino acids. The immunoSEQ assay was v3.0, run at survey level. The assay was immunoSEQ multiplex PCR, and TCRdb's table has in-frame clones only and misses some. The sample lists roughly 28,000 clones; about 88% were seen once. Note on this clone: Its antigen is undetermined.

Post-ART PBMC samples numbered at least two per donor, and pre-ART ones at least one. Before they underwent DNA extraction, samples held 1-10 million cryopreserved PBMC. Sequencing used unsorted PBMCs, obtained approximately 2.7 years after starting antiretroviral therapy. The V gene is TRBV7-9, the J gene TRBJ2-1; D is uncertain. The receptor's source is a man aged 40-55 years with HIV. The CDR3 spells CASRRDFTYNEQFF. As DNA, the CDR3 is TGTGCCAGCCGCCGCGACTTCACCTACAATGAGCAGTTCTTC. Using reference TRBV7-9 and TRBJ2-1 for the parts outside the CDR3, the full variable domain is DTGVSQNPRHKITKRGQNVTFRCDPISEHNRLYWYRQTLGQGPEFLTYFQNEAQLEKSRLLSDRFSAERPKGSFSTLEIQRTEQGDSAMYLCASRRDFTYNEQFFGPGTRLTVL.